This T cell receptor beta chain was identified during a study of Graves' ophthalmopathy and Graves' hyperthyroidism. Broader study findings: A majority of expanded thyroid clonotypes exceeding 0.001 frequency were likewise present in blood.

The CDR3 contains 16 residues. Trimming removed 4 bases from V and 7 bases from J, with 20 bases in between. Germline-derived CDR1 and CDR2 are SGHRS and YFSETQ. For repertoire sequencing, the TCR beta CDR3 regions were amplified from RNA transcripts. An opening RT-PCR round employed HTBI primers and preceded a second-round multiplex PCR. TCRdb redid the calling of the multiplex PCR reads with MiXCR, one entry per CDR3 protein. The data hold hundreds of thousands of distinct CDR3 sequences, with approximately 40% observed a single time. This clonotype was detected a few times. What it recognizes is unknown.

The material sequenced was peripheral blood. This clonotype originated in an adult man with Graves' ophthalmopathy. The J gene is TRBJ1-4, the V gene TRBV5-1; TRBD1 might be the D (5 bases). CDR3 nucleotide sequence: TGCGCCAGCAGCCAAGTTTCAGGGACGTCCGGTGAAAAACTGTTTTTT. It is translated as CASSQVSGTSGEKLFF. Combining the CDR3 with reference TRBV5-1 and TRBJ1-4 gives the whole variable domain KAGVTQTPRYLIKTRGQQVTLSCSPISGHRSVSWYQQTPGQGLQFLFEYFSETQRNKGNFPGRFSGRQFSNSRSEMNVSTLELGDSALYLCASSQVSGTSGEKLFFGSGTQLSVL.